This T cell receptor (beta chain) was documented in a study of blood T cell repertoires in COVID-19. Background on the study: Acute and convalescent COVID-19 specimens originated in the United States, Italy and Spain.

Seattle patients were enrolled while actively infected and followed longitudinally. CDR1 is SGHKS and CDR2 is YYEKEE in the germline V gene (reference sequence). CDR3 length: 15 amino acids. Trimming removed 3 bases at V and 2 bases at J, with 15 bases between. The table came from immunoSEQ multiplex PCR; TCRdb's copy has only in-frame clones and leaves some out. The sample has around 75,000 clones, roughly 80% seen once; the top ten hold roughly 13%. What was sequenced was peripheral blood. This rearrangement joins TRBV5-5 to TRBJ2-7, with D perhaps matching TRBD1 (6 bases). The receptor was derived from a man aged 50 to 59 with COVID-19, enrolled during active disease. The CDR3 sequence: CASSSGTRETYEQYF. CDR3 bases: TGTGCCAGCAGCTCCGGGACAAGGGAGACCTACGAGCAGTACTTC. The whole variable domain, filled in from reference TRBV5-5 and TRBJ2-7, reads DAGVTQSPTHLIKTRGQQVTLRCSPISGHKSVSWYQQVLGQGPQFIFQYYEKEERGRGNFPDRFSARQFPNYSSELNVNALLLGDSALYLCASSSGTRETYEQYFGPGTRLTVT.